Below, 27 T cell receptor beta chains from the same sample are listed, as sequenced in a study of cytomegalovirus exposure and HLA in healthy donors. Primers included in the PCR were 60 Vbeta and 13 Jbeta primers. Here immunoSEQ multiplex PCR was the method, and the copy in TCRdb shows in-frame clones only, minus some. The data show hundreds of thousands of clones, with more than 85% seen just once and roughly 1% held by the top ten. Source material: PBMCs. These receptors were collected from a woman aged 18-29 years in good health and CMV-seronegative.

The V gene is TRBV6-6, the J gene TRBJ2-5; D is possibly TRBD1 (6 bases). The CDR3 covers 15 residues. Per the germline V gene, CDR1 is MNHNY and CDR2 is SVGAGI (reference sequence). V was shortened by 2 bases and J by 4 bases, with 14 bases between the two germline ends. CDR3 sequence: CASSYGGSTAETQYF. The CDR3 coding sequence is TGTGCCAGCAGTTACGGGGGCAGCACAGCAGAGACCCAGTACTTC.

CDR3 residues: CASSLVSGESYEQYF. The CDR3 coding sequence is TGTGCCAGCAGCTTGGTTAGCGGGGAGTCCTACGAGCAGTACTTC. The rearrangement uses TRBV7-2 and TRBJ2-7; TRBD2 matches 8 bases. Germline trimming cut 3 bases from V and 1 base from J; bases unmatched to any gene: 5. The CDR3 is 15 amino acids. Germline CDR1 SGHTA, CDR2 FQGNSA.

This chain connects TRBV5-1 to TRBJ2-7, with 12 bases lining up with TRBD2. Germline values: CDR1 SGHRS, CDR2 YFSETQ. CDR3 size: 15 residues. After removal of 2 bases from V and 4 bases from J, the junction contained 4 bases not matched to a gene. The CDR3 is CASSFMTSGGYEQYF. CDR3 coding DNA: TGCGCCAGCAGCTTCATGACTAGCGGGGGATACGAGCAGTACTTC.

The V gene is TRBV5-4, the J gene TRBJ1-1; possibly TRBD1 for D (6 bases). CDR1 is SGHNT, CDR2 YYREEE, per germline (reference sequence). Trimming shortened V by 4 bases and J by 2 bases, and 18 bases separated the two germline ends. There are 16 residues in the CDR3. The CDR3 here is CASSPPRVGGNTEAFF. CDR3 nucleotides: TGTGCCAGCAGCCCGCCTCGGGTAGGGGGTAACACTGAAGCTTTCTTT.

Here the CDR3 DNA reads TGTGCCACCCTAGGGACAGGGGGCGTCACGGAGTACTTC. Translated: CATLGTGGVTEYF. This chain joins TRBV2 and TRBJ2-7, with 12 bases aligning to TRBD1. Germline V CDR1 and CDR2: SNHLY, FYNNEI. The CDR3 runs 13 residues. Trimming removed 10 bases from V and 11 bases from J; junction bases left unmatched: 12.

The CDR3: CASRYRTSSYEQYF. In nucleotides, the CDR3 is TGTGCCAGCAGGTACAGGACTAGCTCCTACGAGCAGTACTTC. The genes are TRBV6-5 and TRBJ2-7; 7 positions match TRBD2. This CDR3 contains 14 residues. V lost 6 bases and J lost 0; bases outside the gene matches: 5. Germline loops: CDR1 MNHEY, CDR2 SVGAGI.

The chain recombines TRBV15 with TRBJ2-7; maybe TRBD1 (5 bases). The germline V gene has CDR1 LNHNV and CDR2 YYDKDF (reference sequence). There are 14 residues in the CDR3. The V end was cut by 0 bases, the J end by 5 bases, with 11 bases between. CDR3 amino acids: CATSREVRVNEQYF. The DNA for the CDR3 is TGTGCCACCAGCAGAGAGGTCAGGGTCAACGAGCAGTACTTC. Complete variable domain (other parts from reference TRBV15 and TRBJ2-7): DAMVIQNPRYQVTQFGKPVTLSCSQTLNHNVMYWYQQKSSQAPKLLFHYYDKDFNNEADTPDNFQSRRPNTSFCFLDIRSPGLGDTAMYLCATSREVRVNEQYFGPGTRLTVT.

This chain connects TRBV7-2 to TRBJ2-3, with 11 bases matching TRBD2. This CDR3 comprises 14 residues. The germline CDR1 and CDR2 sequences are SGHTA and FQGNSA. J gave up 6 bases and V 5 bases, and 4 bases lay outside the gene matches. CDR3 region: CASSKLAGDDTQYF. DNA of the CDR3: TGTGCCAGCAGCAAACTAGCGGGGGATGATACGCAGTATTTT.

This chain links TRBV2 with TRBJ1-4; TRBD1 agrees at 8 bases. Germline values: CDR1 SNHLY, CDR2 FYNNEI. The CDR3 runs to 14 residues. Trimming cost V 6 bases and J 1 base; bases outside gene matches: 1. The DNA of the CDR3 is TGTGCCAGCAGGACAGGGGAAACTAATGAAAAACTGTTTTTT. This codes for CASRTGETNEKLFF. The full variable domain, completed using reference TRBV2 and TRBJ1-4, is EPEVTQTPSHQVTQMGQEVILRCVPISNHLYFYWYRQILGQKVEFLVSFYNNEISEKSEIFDDQFSVERPDGSNFTLKIRSTKLEDSAMYFCASRTGETNEKLFFGSGTQLSVL.

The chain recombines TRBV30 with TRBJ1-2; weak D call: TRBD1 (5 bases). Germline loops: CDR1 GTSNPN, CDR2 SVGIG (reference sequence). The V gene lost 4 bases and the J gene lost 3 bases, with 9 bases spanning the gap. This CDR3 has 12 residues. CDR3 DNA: TGTGCCTGGACAGGGCAGGACTATGGCTACACCTTC. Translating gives CAWTGQDYGYTF.

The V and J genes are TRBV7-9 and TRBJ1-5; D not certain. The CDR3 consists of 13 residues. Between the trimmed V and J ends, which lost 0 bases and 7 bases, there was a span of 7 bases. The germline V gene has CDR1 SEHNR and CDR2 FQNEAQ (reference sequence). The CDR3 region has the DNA TGTGCCAGCAGCTTAGCGGGCAGCCAGCCCCAGCATTTT. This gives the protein CASSLAGSQPQHF.

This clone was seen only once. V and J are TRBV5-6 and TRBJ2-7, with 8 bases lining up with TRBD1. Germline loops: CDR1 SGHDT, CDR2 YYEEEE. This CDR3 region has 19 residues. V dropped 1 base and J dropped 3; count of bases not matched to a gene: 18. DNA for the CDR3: TGTGCCAGCAGCTTGTGGAACTCCGGGACAGGAATTTTGAACTACGAGCAGTACTTC. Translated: CASSLWNSGTGILNYEQYF.

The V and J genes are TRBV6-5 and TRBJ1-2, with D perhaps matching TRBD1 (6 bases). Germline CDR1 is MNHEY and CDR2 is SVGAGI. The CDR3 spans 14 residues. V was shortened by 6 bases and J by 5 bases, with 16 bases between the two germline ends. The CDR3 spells CASRSRQVPYGYTF. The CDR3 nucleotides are TGTGCCAGCAGATCGAGACAGGTTCCGTATGGCTACACCTTC.

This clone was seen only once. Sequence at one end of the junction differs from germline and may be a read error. CDR3 residues: CASRLVPGVGTEAFF. CDR3 in DNA: TGTGCCAGCAGATTAGTGCCGGGAGTAGGCACTGAAGCTTTCTTT. V usage is TRBV7-2 and J usage is TRBJ1-1, with no clear D. There are 15 residues in the CDR3. Germline CDR1 SGHTA, CDR2 FQGNSA.

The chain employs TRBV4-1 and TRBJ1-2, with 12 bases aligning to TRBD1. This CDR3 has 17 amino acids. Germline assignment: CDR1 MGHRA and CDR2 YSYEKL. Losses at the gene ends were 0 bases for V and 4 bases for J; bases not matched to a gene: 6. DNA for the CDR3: TGCGCCAGCAGCCAAGATCGGGACAGGGGGCGTGCCTATGGCTACACCTTC. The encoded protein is CASSQDRDRGRAYGYTF.

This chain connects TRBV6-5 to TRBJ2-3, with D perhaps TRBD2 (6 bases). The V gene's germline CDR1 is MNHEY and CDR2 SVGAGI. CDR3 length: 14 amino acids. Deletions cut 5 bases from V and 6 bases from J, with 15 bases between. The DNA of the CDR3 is TGTGCCAGCAGTGAACGGAGGGTCGGGGATACGCAGTATTTT. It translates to CASSERRVGDTQYF.

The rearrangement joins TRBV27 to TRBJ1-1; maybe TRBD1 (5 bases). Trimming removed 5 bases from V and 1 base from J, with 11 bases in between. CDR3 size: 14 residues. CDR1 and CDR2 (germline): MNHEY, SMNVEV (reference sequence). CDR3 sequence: CASSVTARNTEAFF. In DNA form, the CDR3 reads TGTGCCAGCAGTGTGACAGCGCGGAACACTGAAGCTTTCTTT.

The CDR3 loop is CASSEEVFLGGRVVYF. Written as DNA, the CDR3 is TGTGCCAGCAGTGAAGAGGTGTTCCTCGGGGGGCGGGTCGTATACTTC. This chain links TRBV6-1 with TRBJ2-5; D possibly corresponds to TRBD2 (7 bases). From germline, CDR1 is MNHNS and CDR2 SASEGT. CDR3 length: 16 residues. V was pared by 1 base and J by 14 bases, with 26 bases between.

The CDR3 region is CASSPGLAQFF. As DNA, the CDR3 is TGTGCCAGCTCACCAGGACTAGCTCAGTTCTTC. The rearrangement uses TRBV18 and TRBJ2-1; 8 positions match TRBD2. CDR1 and CDR2 from the germline V gene are KGHSH and LQKENI. V lost 2 bases and J lost 13; bases outside the gene matches: 1. The CDR3 has 11 residues. Using reference TRBV18 and TRBJ2-1 for the parts outside the CDR3, the full variable domain is NAGVMQNPRHLVRRRGQEARLRCSPMKGHSHVYWYRQLPEEGLKFMVYLQKENIIDESGMPKERFSAEFPKEGPSILRIQQVVRGDSAAYFCASSPGLAQFFGPGTRLTVL.

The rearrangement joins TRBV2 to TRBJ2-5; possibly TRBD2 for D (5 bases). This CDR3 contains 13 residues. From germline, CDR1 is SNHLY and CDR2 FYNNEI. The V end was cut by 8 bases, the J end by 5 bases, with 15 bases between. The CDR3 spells CASAKRREETQYF. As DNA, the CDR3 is TGTGCCAGCGCAAAGAGAAGGGAGGAGACCCAGTACTTC.

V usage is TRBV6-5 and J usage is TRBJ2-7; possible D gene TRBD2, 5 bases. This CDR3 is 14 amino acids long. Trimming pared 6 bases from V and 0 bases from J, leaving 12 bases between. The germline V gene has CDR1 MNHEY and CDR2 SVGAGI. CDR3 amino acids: CASRFSGSSYEQYF. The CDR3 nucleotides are TGTGCCAGCAGGTTTTCGGGAAGCTCCTACGAGCAGTACTTC.

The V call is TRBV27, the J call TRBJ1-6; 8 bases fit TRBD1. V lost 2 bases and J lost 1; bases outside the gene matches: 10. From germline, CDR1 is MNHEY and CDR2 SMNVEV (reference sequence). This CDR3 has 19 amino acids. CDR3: CASSLTGAGGRSYNSPLHF. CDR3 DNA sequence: TGTGCCAGCAGTTTAACGGGGGCAGGGGGCAGGTCCTATAATTCACCCCTCCACTTT.

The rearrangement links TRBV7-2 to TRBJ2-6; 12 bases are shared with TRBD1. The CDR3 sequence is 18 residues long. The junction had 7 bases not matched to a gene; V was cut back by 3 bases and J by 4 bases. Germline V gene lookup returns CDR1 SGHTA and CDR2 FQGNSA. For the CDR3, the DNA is TGTGCCAGCAGCTTCGTCGGGACAGGGGGCTCGGGGGCCAACGTCCTGACTTTC. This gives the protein CASSFVGTGGSGANVLTF.

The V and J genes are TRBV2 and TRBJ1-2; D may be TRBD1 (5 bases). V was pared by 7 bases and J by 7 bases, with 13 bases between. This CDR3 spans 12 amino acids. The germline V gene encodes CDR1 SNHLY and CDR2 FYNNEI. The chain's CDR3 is CASNLGGGGYTF. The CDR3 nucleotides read TGTGCCAGCAATCTGGGGGGTGGTGGCTACACCTTC.

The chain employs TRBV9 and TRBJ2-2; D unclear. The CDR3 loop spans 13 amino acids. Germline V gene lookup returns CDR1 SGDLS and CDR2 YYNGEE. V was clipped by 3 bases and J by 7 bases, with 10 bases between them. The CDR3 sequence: CASSDRSLGELFF. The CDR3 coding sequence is TGTGCCAGCAGCGATCGCTCACTCGGGGAGCTGTTTTTT. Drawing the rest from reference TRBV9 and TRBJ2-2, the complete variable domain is DSGVTQTPKHLITATGQRVTLRCSPRSGDLSVYWYQQSLDQGLQFLIQYYNGEERAKGNILERFSAQQFPDLHSELNLSSLELGDSALYFCASSDRSLGELFFGEGSRLTVL.

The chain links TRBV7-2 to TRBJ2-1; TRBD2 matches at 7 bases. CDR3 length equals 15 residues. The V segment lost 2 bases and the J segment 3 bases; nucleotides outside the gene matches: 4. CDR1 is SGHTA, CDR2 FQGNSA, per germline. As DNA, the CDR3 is TGTGCCAGCAGCTTAACTAGCGCCCTCTACAATGAGCAGTTCTTC. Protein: CASSLTSALYNEQFF.

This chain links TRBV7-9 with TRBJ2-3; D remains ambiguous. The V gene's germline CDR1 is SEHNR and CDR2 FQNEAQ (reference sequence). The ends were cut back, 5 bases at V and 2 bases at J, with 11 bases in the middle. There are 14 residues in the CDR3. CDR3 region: CASSPSVITDTQYF. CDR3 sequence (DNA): TGTGCCAGCAGCCCTTCCGTTATCACAGATACGCAGTATTTT.